This T cell receptor (beta chain) is drawn from a study of Graves' ophthalmopathy and Graves' hyperthyroidism. Across the whole study: Peripheral blood samples were taken at initial diagnosis, before any treatment.

Germline V CDR1 and CDR2: SGHRS, YFSETQ. J gave up 4 bases and V 3 bases, and 7 bases lay outside the gene matches. This CDR3 contains 14 residues. The PBMC fraction was derived from more than 8 ml of fresh peripheral blood. This clonotype was counted ten times or more. The CDR3 ends on some other residue instead of the conserved phenylalanine or tryptophan, so this is likely a read error. RNA transcripts provided the template for amplifying TCR beta CDR3 regions. First-round RT-PCR relied on HTBI primers, and a second-round multiplex PCR came next. TCRdb reanalysed the multiplex PCR reads using MiXCR and keeps one entry per CDR3 protein. The sample consists of about 480,000 distinct CDR3 sequences, around an eighth of them appearing once.

The source of this sequence is a woman aged 25 to 45 with Graves' ophthalmopathy. Sequencing input: blood. The chain combines TRBV5-1 with TRBJ2-7, with 7 bases identical to TRBD1. This chain's CDR3 is CASSSGTAAYEQYL. The CDR3 coding sequence is TGCGCCAGCAGCTCCGGGACAGCGGCATACGAGCAGTACCTC.